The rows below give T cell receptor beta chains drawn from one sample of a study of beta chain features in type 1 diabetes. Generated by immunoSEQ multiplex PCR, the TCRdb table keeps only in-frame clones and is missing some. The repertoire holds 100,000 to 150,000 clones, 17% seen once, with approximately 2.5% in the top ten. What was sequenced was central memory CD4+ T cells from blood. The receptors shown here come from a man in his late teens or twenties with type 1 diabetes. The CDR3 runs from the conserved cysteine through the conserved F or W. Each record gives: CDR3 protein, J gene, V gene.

CDR3: CASSASLNTEAFF; J: TRBJ1-1; V: TRBV14
CDR3: CASSLPRRGRGPYGYTF; J: TRBJ1-2; V: TRBV7-6
CDR3: CASSPTSGQGEETQYF; J: TRBJ2-5; V: TRBV5-4
CDR3: CASSQGTDSGNTIYF; J: TRBJ1-3; V: TRBV4-2
CDR3: CASSPGFQETQYF; J: TRBJ2-5; V: TRBV28
CDR3: CASSLGGQGATEAFF; J: TRBJ1-1; V: TRBV13
CDR3: CAWSVNTEAFF; J: TRBJ1-1; V: TRBV30
CDR3: CASTPRGGPQHSYEQYF; J: TRBJ2-7; V: TRBV7-2
CDR3: CAWSEGDEKLFF; J: TRBJ1-4; V: TRBV30
CDR3: CPLLGETQYF; J: TRBJ2-5; V: TRBV20-1
CDR3: CASCVALGQVGGYTF; J: TRBJ1-2; V: TRBV9
CDR3: CASSPPTWDTQYF; J: TRBJ2-3; V: TRBV18
CDR3: CATSRDGTQAYNEQFF; J: TRBJ2-1; V: TRBV15
CDR3: CAWKQGDTQYF; J: TRBJ2-3; V: TRBV30
CDR3: CASSLELAATYEQYF; J: TRBJ2-7; V: TRBV5-1
CDR3: CSARDRQPQHF; J: TRBJ1-5; V: TRBV20-1
CDR3: CATSGGGSRNGSPLHF; J: TRBJ1-6; V: TRBV15
CDR3: CASSLSGEAQYF; J: TRBJ2-7; V: TRBV7-3
CDR3: CSVGISGLPDTQYF; J: TRBJ2-3; V: TRBV29-1
CDR3: CASSIRDSALFF; J: TRBJ2-1; V: TRBV7-9
CDR3: CASSLYDPASSYNSPLHF; J: TRBJ1-6; V: TRBV7-6
CDR3: CSVAGFNTGELFF; J: TRBJ2-2; V: TRBV29-1
CDR3: CASSLQALQDIQYF; J: TRBJ2-4; V: TRBV28
CDR3: CAWSVQGNSPLHF; J: TRBJ1-6; V: TRBV30
CDR3: CASSPGLWGDYGYTF; J: TRBJ1-2; V: TRBV13
CDR3: CASSLLASSYNEQFF; J: TRBJ2-1; V: TRBV7-2
CDR3: CSVGATSGKETQYF; J: TRBJ2-5; V: TRBV29-1
CDR3: CASSPEVFGTEQFF; J: TRBJ2-1; V: TRBV7-9
CDR3: CASSLPASTMGNTIYF; J: TRBJ1-3; V: TRBV5-6
CDR3: CASSSLATSGGVKTQYF; J: TRBJ2-5; V: TRBV28
CDR3: CASSGQGVPNTGELFF; J: TRBJ2-2; V: TRBV2
CDR3: CASRRGGEQFF; J: TRBJ2-1; V: TRBV6-5
CDR3: CASSETSGRGYEQYF; J: TRBJ2-7; V: TRBV2
CDR3: CASSQDDPSTDTQYF; J: TRBJ2-3; V: TRBV4-3
CDR3: CASSFDLYYRPDYGYTF; J: TRBJ1-2; V: TRBV2
CDR3: CAAGLGSNQPQHF; J: TRBJ1-5; V: TRBV30
CDR3: CASSQDLTAEAFF; J: TRBJ1-1; V: TRBV4-2
CDR3: CAGRQGAGNTIYF; J: TRBJ1-3; V: TRBV30
CDR3: CAISETGNNQPQHF; J: TRBJ1-5; V: TRBV10-3
CDR3: CASNRGQGGTEAFF; J: TRBJ1-1; V: TRBV6-1
CDR3: CASSQQGVANVLTF; J: TRBJ2-6; V: TRBV6-5